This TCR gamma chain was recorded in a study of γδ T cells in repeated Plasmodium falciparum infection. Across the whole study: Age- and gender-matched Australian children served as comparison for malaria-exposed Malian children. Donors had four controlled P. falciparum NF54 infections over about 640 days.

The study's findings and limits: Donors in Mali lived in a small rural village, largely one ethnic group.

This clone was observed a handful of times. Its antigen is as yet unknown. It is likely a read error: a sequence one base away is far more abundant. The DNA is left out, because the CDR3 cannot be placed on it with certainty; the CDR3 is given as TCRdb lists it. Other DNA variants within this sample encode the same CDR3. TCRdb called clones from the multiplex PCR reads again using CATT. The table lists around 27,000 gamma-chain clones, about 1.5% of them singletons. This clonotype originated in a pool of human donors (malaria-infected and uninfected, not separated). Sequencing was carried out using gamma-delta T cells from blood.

CDR3 amino acids: CALWVIIRNSLAVEQHLLSQVSIGRIQHF. The V gene is given as TRGV9, and no J gene call is available. The germline CDR1 and CDR2 sequences are GITISATS and ISYDGTV (reference sequence). The CDR3 adds up to 29 amino acids, both ends counted.